Shown below are 26 T cell receptor beta chains from a single sample sequenced in a study of blood T cell repertoires in COVID-19 (TCRdb year 2020). The library was made by the immunoSEQ multiplex PCR assay. TCRdb re-hosts the immuneACCESS table, in-frame sequences only. Its copies lack some clones; in the studies checked, an unresolved V gene accounts for under half of them, and the cause for the rest is not known. The sample table holds hundreds of thousands of clones, of which around 89% were seen once. Of the sample, approximately 9.5% falls within the top ten clones. Input material: PBMCs or T cells enriched from blood (not recorded which). The receptors were gathered from a man aged 40-49 years who had recovered from COVID-19.

The chain recombines TRBV6-5 with TRBJ1-2; TRBD1 aligns across 8 bases. Losses at the gene ends were 4 bases for V and 3 bases for J; bases not matched to a gene: 4. CDR3 size: 14 residues. Germline lookup yields CDR1 MNHEY and CDR2 SVGAGI. This CDR3 reads CASSSGQGYYGYTF. The CDR3 bases are TGTGCCAGCAGTTCTGGACAGGGATACTATGGCTACACCTTC.

The chain recombines TRBV9 with TRBJ2-3, with 8 positions matching TRBD1. Looked up from germline, CDR1 is SGDLS and CDR2 is YYNGEE. The CDR3 has 15 amino acids. The V segment lost 4 bases and the J segment 4 bases; nucleotides outside the gene matches: 8. CDR3 nucleotide sequence: TGTGCCAGCAGCCGTAGTTGGGGACAGGCAGATACGCAGTATTTT. This translates into CASSRSWGQADTQYF. The variable domain in full, with the rest retrieved from reference TRBV9 and TRBJ2-3, is DSGVTQTPKHLITATGQRVTLRCSPRSGDLSVYWYQQSLDQGLQFLIQYYNGEERAKGNILERFSAQQFPDLHSELNLSSLELGDSALYFCASSRSWGQADTQYFGPGTRLTVL.

The chain couples TRBV6-5 to TRBJ1-4; D is possibly TRBD1 (6 bases). Germline V gene sequence: CDR1 MNHEY, CDR2 SVGAGI. V dropped 7 bases and J dropped 0 bases, with 9 bases sitting between them. CDR3 length equals 14 residues. CDR3 protein: CASKQGTTNEKLFF. The CDR3 DNA sequence: TGTGCCAGCAAACAGGGTACAACTAATGAAAAACTGTTTTTT.

V usage is TRBV21-1 and J usage is TRBJ1-2; the table's D call, TRBD1, has no DNA check behind it. TRBV21-1 is a known pseudogene. The CDR3 covers 14 residues. The CDR3 sequence: CASSKVANRYGYTF. In nucleotides, the CDR3 is TGTGCCAGCAGCAAAGTGGCCAACCGCTATGGCTACACCTTC.

The V gene is TRBV5-4, the J gene TRBJ2-7; 7 nucleotides line up with TRBD2. This CDR3 has 16 residues. V lost 4 bases to trimming and J lost 6 bases; unmatched junction nucleotides: 16. Germline CDR1 reads SGHNT; CDR2 reads YYREEE (reference sequence). Written as DNA, the CDR3 is TGTGCCAGCAGCCCGCGGGGGAGCGGGACCCTCCGCGAGCAGTACTTC. It is translated as CASSPRGSGTLREQYF.

The gene calls are TRBV10-2 and TRBJ2-7; 8 bases line up with TRBD2. In germline, CDR1 is WSHSY, CDR2 SAAADI. Losses at the gene ends were 6 bases for V and 3 bases for J; bases not matched to a gene: 19. The CDR3 has 18 amino acids. The CDR3 coding sequence is TGCGCCAGCAGACGGACGGCCCCGGGACTAGGGGGTAACTACGAGCAGTACTTC. It specifies CASRRTAPGLGGNYEQYF.

V and J are TRBV13 and TRBJ1-2; 7 bases match TRBD1. The CDR3 is 13 amino acids. CDR1 and CDR2 (germline): PRHDT, FYEKMQ (reference sequence). V was clipped by 4 bases and J by 2 bases; unmatched bases: 1. The CDR3 bases are TGTGCCAGCAGCTCGACAGGGAACTATGGCTACACCTTC. Its translation: CASSSTGNYGYTF.

This clone was detected once. This chain joins TRBV7-3 and TRBJ2-1, with TRBD1 matching 8 bases. The J segment lost 5 bases and the V segment lost 2 bases, leaving 2 bases of the junction unmatched. The germline V gene encodes CDR1 SGHTA and CDR2 FQGTGA. This CDR3 is built from 14 residues. This CDR3 reads CASSLQGANNEQFF. Here the CDR3 DNA reads TGTGCCAGCAGCTTACAGGGGGCTAACAATGAGCAGTTCTTC.

The V and J genes are TRBV28 and TRBJ2-1; TRBD1 matches at 7 bases. Per the germline V gene, CDR1 is MDHEN and CDR2 is SYDVKM. Trimming cost V 6 bases and J 8 bases; bases outside gene matches: 7. The CDR3 runs 13 residues. Here the CDR3 DNA reads TGTGCCAGCAGGACAGGGTTGACCGATGAGCAGTTCTTC. Amino acid sequence: CASRTGLTDEQFF.

This chain links TRBV4-2 with TRBJ1-5, with 10 nucleotides matching TRBD1. J gave up 0 bases and V 4 bases, and 6 bases lay outside the gene matches. Germline V lookup: CDR1 LGHNA, CDR2 YNFKEQ. The CDR3 is made up of 17 amino acids. The CDR3: CASSRDRGGNSNQPQHF. DNA for the CDR3: TGTGCCAGCAGCCGGGACAGGGGTGGGAATAGCAATCAGCCCCAGCATTTT.

The rearrangement joins TRBV5-3 to TRBJ2-2, with 7 bases aligning to TRBD1. TRBV5-3 is assigned to the ORF class and has an uncertain function. Losses at the gene ends were 4 bases for V and 3 bases for J; bases not matched to a gene: 9. This CDR3 contains 16 residues. CDR3 in amino acids: CARSTWTGADTGELFF. The DNA for the CDR3 is TGTGCCAGAAGCACTTGGACAGGAGCGGACACCGGGGAGCTGTTTTTT.

The chain uses TRBV7-9 and TRBJ2-1, with a possible D match to TRBD1 (5 bases). The CDR3 consists of 15 residues. Germline values: CDR1 SEHNR, CDR2 FQNEAQ (reference sequence). Between the trimmed V and J ends, which lost 5 bases and 7 bases, there was a span of 18 bases. CDR3 region: CASSPAQGLVNEQFF. CDR3 DNA: TGTGCCAGCAGCCCGGCTCAGGGTCTAGTGAATGAGCAGTTCTTC.

The V call is TRBV4-1, the J call TRBJ2-2; 8 nucleotides agree with TRBD2. Germline CDR1 reads MGHRA; CDR2 reads YSYEKL. The CDR3 is made up of 18 amino acids. Trimming took 4 bases from V and 0 from J; bases not matched to a gene: 10. The CDR3 nucleotides are TGCGCCAGCAGCCGAGGGACTAGTGGGCAGGCGAACACCGGGGAGCTGTTTTTT. As protein: CASSRGTSGQANTGELFF.

This chain joins TRBV14 and TRBJ1-4; TRBD1 agrees at 8 bases. The V gene's germline CDR1 is SGHDN and CDR2 FVKESK. The length of the CDR3 is 18 residues. The V gene end was trimmed by 4 bases and the J gene end by 7 bases; junction bases not matched to a gene: 17. CDR3 amino acids: CASSPLTGATVSSEKLFF. DNA of the CDR3: TGTGCCAGCAGCCCTCTGACAGGGGCGACTGTAAGTTCTGAAAAACTGTTTTTT. Together with reference TRBV14 and TRBJ1-4, the CDR3 gives the full variable domain: EAGVTQFPSHSVIEKGQTVTLRCDPISGHDNLYWYRRVMGKEIKFLLHFVKESKQDESGMPNNRFLAERTGGTYSTLKVQPAELEDSGVYFCASSPLTGATVSSEKLFFGSGTQLSVL.

The chain joins TRBV9 to TRBJ1-2, with unresolved D. V was clipped by 0 bases and J by 10 bases, with 10 bases between them. The CDR3 covers 12 residues. Germline lookup yields CDR1 SGDLS and CDR2 YYNGEE. The CDR3 spells CASSVGGVDYTF. CDR3 DNA sequence: TGTGCCAGCAGCGTAGGCGGGGTCGACTACACCTTC.

This chain connects TRBV28 to TRBJ2-5, with 7 bases lining up with TRBD1. J gave up 1 base and V 4 bases, and 12 bases lay outside the gene matches. The CDR3 runs 17 residues. Germline-derived CDR1 and CDR2 are MDHEN and SYDVKM. CDR3 in amino acids: CASSYIPRDRPQETQYF. In nucleotides, the CDR3 is TGTGCCAGCAGTTATATACCCCGGGACAGACCCCAAGAGACCCAGTACTTC.

The genes are TRBV7-6 and TRBJ1-2, with D perhaps matching TRBD1 (5 bases). CDR1 SGHVS and CDR2 FNYEAQ come from the germline V gene. Trimming took 1 base from V and 5 from J, leaving 17 bases between them. The CDR3 is 16 amino acids. CDR3 protein: CASSLESSLGGYGYTF. Here the CDR3 DNA reads TGTGCCAGCAGCTTAGAGTCCTCCCTCGGGGGATATGGCTACACCTTC.

The chain couples TRBV29-1 to TRBJ1-5, with 7 bases lining up with TRBD1. After removal of 2 bases from V and 6 bases from J, the junction contained 10 bases not matched to a gene. This CDR3 has 15 amino acids. Germline lookup yields CDR1 SQVTM and CDR2 ANQGSEA. In nucleotides, the CDR3 is TGCAGCGTTGAAACAGGGGCTCTCGTTGGTCAGCCCCAGCATTTT. Translating it yields CSVETGALVGQPQHF.

The chain links TRBV18 to TRBJ2-4; 7 bases are a match to TRBD1. The CDR3 has 16 amino acids. V gave up 3 bases and J gave up 0 bases; unmatched junction bases: 5. Germline values: CDR1 KGHSH, CDR2 LQKENI. CDR3 sequence reads: CASSPVGQIAKNIQYF. CDR3 coding DNA: TGTGCCAGCTCACCCGTGGGACAGATAGCCAAAAACATTCAGTACTTC. Full variable domain (missing parts from reference TRBV18 and TRBJ2-4): NAGVMQNPRHLVRRRGQEARLRCSPMKGHSHVYWYRQLPEEGLKFMVYLQKENIIDESGMPKERFSAEFPKEGPSILRIQQVVRGDSAAYFCASSPVGQIAKNIQYFGAGTRLSVL.

The chain couples TRBV7-9 to TRBJ1-4, with 7 bases that match TRBD1. The junction had 6 bases not matched to a gene; V was cut back by 5 bases and J by 0 bases. This CDR3 contains 16 residues. Germline CDR1 reads SEHNR; CDR2 reads FQNEAQ (reference sequence). CDR3 loop: CASSEGTASTNEKLFF. DNA of the CDR3: TGTGCCAGCAGCGAAGGGACAGCATCAACTAATGAAAAACTGTTTTTT.

The V gene is TRBV11-2, the J gene TRBJ2-5; a weak D match, TRBD2 (6 bases). Trimming removed 3 bases at V and 7 bases at J, with 15 bases between. The CDR3 totals 14 residues. The germline V gene encodes CDR1 SGHAT and CDR2 FQNNGV. CDR3 DNA sequence: TGTGCCAGCAGCTTCGGGGAGCAGGGAGGGACCCAGTACTTC. Protein sequence: CASSFGEQGGTQYF.

The chain couples TRBV29-1 to TRBJ1-5; 8 bases map to TRBD1. The CDR3 runs 16 residues. With 4 bases clipped from V and 2 bases from J, the junction kept 10 bases outside the gene matches. CDR1 and CDR2 (germline): SQVTM, ANQGSEA. The CDR3 DNA reads as TGCAGCGTTGCTCGGCAGGGGGCAGGGGGCAATCAGCCCCAGCATTTT. Translation: CSVARQGAGGNQPQHF.

A few counts support this clone. This sequence joins TRBV6-5 and TRBJ2-7, with 8 bases fitting TRBD2. The junction had 5 bases not matched to a gene; V was cut back by 0 bases and J by 4 bases. The germline V gene encodes CDR1 MNHEY and CDR2 SVGAGI. The CDR3 loop spans 15 amino acids. CDR3 residues: CASSYSGGRQYEQYF. DNA of the CDR3: TGTGCCAGCAGTTACTCGGGCGGGAGGCAATACGAGCAGTACTTC.

This clone was observed once. V gene TRBV5-1 combines with J gene TRBJ2-1; 7 nucleotides align to TRBD1. Germline V gene sequence: CDR1 SGHRS, CDR2 YFSETQ. After removal of 4 bases from V and 4 bases from J, the junction contained 5 bases not matched to a gene. The CDR3 totals 14 residues. The CDR3 nucleotides read TGCGCCAGCAGCCCGGGACAGAGATACAATGAGCAGTTCTTC. Its protein product is CASSPGQRYNEQFF.

V gene TRBV6-5 combines with J gene TRBJ2-7; TRBD1 agrees at 12 bases. Germline CDR1 reads MNHEY; CDR2 reads SVGAGI. Trimming took 2 bases from V and 9 from J; bases not matched to a gene: 11. CDR3 size: 16 residues. The CDR3 loop reads CASSYTARDRGLGQYF. In nucleotides, the CDR3 is TGTGCCAGCAGTTACACCGCGCGGGACAGGGGGCTAGGGCAGTACTTC.

The chain is built from TRBV15 and TRBJ2-7, with D unresolved. Germline V gives CDR1 LNHNV, CDR2 YYDKDF (reference sequence). V lost 0 bases to trimming and J lost 3 bases, with 12 bases between them. The CDR3 loop spans 15 amino acids. The DNA of the CDR3 is TGTGCCACCAGCAGAGATACAGCACAGTACTACGAGCAGTACTTC. Its protein is CATSRDTAQYYEQYF.